What follows is one TCR beta chain and its context. The PCR contained 60 Vbeta and 13 Jbeta primers. The protocol was immunoSEQ multiplex PCR, while the TCRdb copy is restricted to in-frame clones and leaves out a portion. The sample consists of some 180,000 clones, about 80% of them appearing once. The data derive from a study of cytomegalovirus exposure and HLA in healthy donors. The V end lost 5 bases, the J end lost 5 bases, and 19 bases lay between the germline ends. Germline V gene lookup returns CDR1 SGHTA and CDR2 FQGTGA. This CDR3 is built from 16 residues. The chain combines TRBV7-3 with TRBJ2-1; a weak D match, TRBD1 (7 bases). The sequencing sample was made of PBMCs. The source of this sequence is a man aged 18 to 30 in good health and CMV-seronegative. This CDR3 reads CASSPRGGTVNNEQFF. As DNA, the CDR3 is TGTGCCAGCAGCCCCCGTGGGGGGACAGTAAACAATGAGCAGTTCTTC.